Below are 14 T cell receptor beta chains sequenced from a single sample in a study of shared clonotypes between healthy human individuals. Sequencing used immunoSEQ multiplex PCR; TCRdb keeps in-frame clones, though not all of them. The table includes 2 million to 2.5 million clones, just over 90% detected once. Sequencing was carried out using naive CD4+ T cells from PBMCs. Subset denoted: CD45RA+ positively selected. The receptor source for this set is a man between 18 and 35 years old in good health. Some clones in this sample may be carry-over from other donors' samples.

The gene calls are TRBV14 and TRBJ2-1, with 7 positions matching TRBD2. The germline CDR1 and CDR2 sequences are SGHDN and FVKESK. This CDR3 is built from 16 residues. Trimming cost V 5 bases and J 4 bases; bases outside gene matches: 11. The CDR3 DNA reads as TGTGCCAGCAGCTCCGTAGCGGGTCAAGTATACAATGAGCAGTTCTTC. This codes for CASSSVAGQVYNEQFF. Full variable domain (remainder filled in from reference TRBV14 and TRBJ2-1): EAGVTQFPSHSVIEKGQTVTLRCDPISGHDNLYWYRRVMGKEIKFLLHFVKESKQDESGMPNNRFLAERTGGTYSTLKVQPAELEDSGVYFCASSSVAGQVYNEQFFGPGTRLTVL.

The J gene is TRBJ2-4, the V gene TRBV4-3; TRBD2 might be the D (5 bases). Between the trimmed V and J ends, which lost 0 bases and 5 bases, there was a span of 11 bases. Germline values: CDR1 LGHNA, CDR2 YSLEER. There are 15 residues in the CDR3. In DNA, the CDR3 is TGCGCCAGCAGCCAAGATACAGCGGACGAAAACATTCAGTACTTC. Amino acids: CASSQDTADENIQYF.

The V and J genes are TRBV5-1 and TRBJ2-5; 7 bases fit TRBD1. Germline assignment: CDR1 SGHRS and CDR2 YFSETQ. With V trimmed by 4 bases and J by 5 bases, 11 bases remained unmatched. There are 15 residues in the CDR3. The CDR3 nucleotides are TGCGCCAGCAGCACGTCCGGGACAGTGGAGGAGACCCAGTACTTC. It is translated as CASSTSGTVEETQYF.

The chain is built from TRBV28 and TRBJ1-3; TRBD1 is a possible D gene (5 bases). This CDR3 has 15 amino acids. Germline V gene lookup returns CDR1 MDHEN and CDR2 SYDVKM. V was clipped by 2 bases and J by 4 bases, with 12 bases between them. CDR3 region: CASSLPGSGGNTIYF. The CDR3 nucleotides are TGTGCCAGCAGTTTACCAGGGTCGGGGGGAAACACCATATATTTT.

The chain joins TRBV4-2 to TRBJ2-7; TRBD1 is a possible D gene (5 bases). CDR3 size: 14 residues. The germline V and J ends were trimmed by 1 base and 7 bases, with 14 bases remaining between them. Germline CDR1 and CDR2: LGHNA and YNFKEQ. The CDR3 DNA follows: TGTGCCAGCAGCCAAGCAGGCAGGGTAGGGGAGCAGTACTTC. As protein: CASSQAGRVGEQYF.

The chain uses TRBV6-1 and TRBJ1-5; D unresolved. The germline V gene encodes CDR1 MNHNS and CDR2 SASEGT. The CDR3 runs to 14 residues. V was cut by 1 base and J by 0 bases, with 4 bases left in between. This CDR3 reads CASSEEYSNQPQHF. CDR3 bases: TGTGCCAGCAGTGAAGAGTATAGCAATCAGCCCCAGCATTTT.

DNA for the CDR3: TGTGCCAGCAGTGAGGACAGCTACCAGCCCCAGCATTTT. The encoded protein is CASSEDSYQPQHF. The genes are TRBV6-1 and TRBJ1-5; a possible D gene is TRBD1 (6 bases). Germline values: CDR1 MNHNS, CDR2 SASEGT. The CDR3 totals 13 residues. The V and J ends lost 3 bases and 7 bases respectively, with 10 bases between them.

This chain uses TRBV27 with TRBJ2-2, with 8 bases lining up with TRBD1. Trimming cost V 6 bases and J 6 bases; bases outside gene matches: 12. The germline V gene has CDR1 MNHEY and CDR2 SMNVEV (reference sequence). CDR3 size: 16 residues. In DNA form, the CDR3 reads TGTGCCAGCAGCCCTCACAGGACAGGGACACCCGGGGAGCTGTTTTTT. Translation: CASSPHRTGTPGELFF.

The chain is built from TRBV27 and TRBJ1-1; D not resolved. CDR1 and CDR2 (germline): MNHEY, SMNVEV (reference sequence). The V end was cut by 2 bases, the J end by 4 bases, with 11 bases between. The CDR3 consists of 14 residues. This CDR3 reads CASSLIGRGTEAFF. CDR3 nucleotides: TGTGCCAGCAGTTTAATTGGGAGAGGCACTGAAGCTTTCTTT.

The V and J genes are TRBV6-6 and TRBJ2-5; TRBD1 aligns across 7 bases. The trim removed 6 bases at V and 5 bases at J, leaving 12 bases unmatched. Germline CDR1 MNHNY, CDR2 SVGAGI (reference sequence). This CDR3 spans 15 amino acids. Written as DNA, the CDR3 is TGTGCCAGCAGAAAACAGGGGTGGGAGAGGGAGACCCAGTACTTC. Translated, it gives CASRKQGWERETQYF.

This chain links TRBV11-3 with TRBJ1-1, with D perhaps TRBD1 (6 bases). V dropped 5 bases and J dropped 3 bases, with 13 bases sitting between them. The CDR3 extends over 14 amino acids. The V gene's germline CDR1 is SGHNT and CDR2 YENEEA. CDR3 sequence (DNA): TGTGCCAGCAGCGATTCCGGGGGCTACACTGAAGCTTTCTTT. This sequence encodes CASSDSGGYTEAFF.

The chain employs TRBV29-1 and TRBJ1-2; D might be TRBD1 (5 bases). The CDR3 has 14 residues. Germline-derived CDR1 and CDR2 are SQVTM and ANQGSEA. V gave up 6 bases and J gave up 3 bases, with 17 bases separating them. The CDR3 reads CSVAPAQGYYGYTF. DNA for the CDR3: TGCAGCGTCGCCCCCGCCCAGGGATACTATGGCTACACCTTC.

The rearrangement links TRBV19 to TRBJ2-7; D is perhaps TRBD1 (6 bases). The CDR3 extends over 16 amino acids. Germline CDR1 is LNHDA and CDR2 is SQIVND (reference sequence). Trimming removed 5 bases at V and 2 bases at J, with 19 bases between. The CDR3 coding sequence is TGTGCCAGTAGTCGAATCGCCGGGCAGGGGACCTACGAGCAGTACTTC. This codes for CASSRIAGQGTYEQYF.

In the case of this clone: Other DNA sequences of this sample code for an identical CDR3. The J gene is TRBJ2-7, the V gene TRBV5-1; tentatively, D is TRBD2 (6 bases). This CDR3 spans 13 amino acids. The germline gives CDR1 SGHRS, CDR2 YFSETQ. The V end was cut by 7 bases, the J end by 0 bases, with 11 bases between. This chain's CDR3 is CASSEGSSYEQYF. The CDR3 coding sequence is TGCGCCAGCTCGGAGGGGAGCTCCTACGAGCAGTACTTC. The full variable domain, rest sourced from reference TRBV5-1 and TRBJ2-7, is KAGVTQTPRYLIKTRGQQVTLSCSPISGHRSVSWYQQTPGQGLQFLFEYFSETQRNKGNFPGRFSGRQFSNSRSEMNVSTLELGDSALYLCASSEGSSYEQYFGPGTRLTVT.